Sequencing of this T cell receptor (beta chain) was carried out in a study of Ad26.COV2.S vaccination and SARS-CoV-2 variants. The treatment was: 15 to 20 received Ad26.COV2.S at low or high dose, single or two shots; 5 received placebo; per-sample allocation not given. Specimens were obtained on day 63 following the first vaccine or placebo injection. TCRdb's table, derived via immunoSEQ multiplex PCR, lists solely in-frame clones and lacks some. Among about 680,000 clones listed, approximately 88% were seen once. The sequence came from a person aged 18 to 65 who received the Ad26.COV2.S COVID-19 vaccine or a placebo. The specimen comprised peripheral blood, sampled in a trial of Ad26.COV2.S vaccine versus placebo.

The chain's CDR3 is CASSPGTGPDTQYF. Here the CDR3 DNA reads TGTGCCAGCAGTCCCGGGACAGGGCCAGATACGCAGTATTTT. V and J are TRBV6-5 and TRBJ2-3; TRBD1 matches 9 bases. Trimming at V came to 5 bases and at J to 4 bases, leaving 4 bases not matched to a gene. Looked up from germline, CDR1 is MNHEY and CDR2 is SVGAGI. This CDR3 has 14 amino acids.